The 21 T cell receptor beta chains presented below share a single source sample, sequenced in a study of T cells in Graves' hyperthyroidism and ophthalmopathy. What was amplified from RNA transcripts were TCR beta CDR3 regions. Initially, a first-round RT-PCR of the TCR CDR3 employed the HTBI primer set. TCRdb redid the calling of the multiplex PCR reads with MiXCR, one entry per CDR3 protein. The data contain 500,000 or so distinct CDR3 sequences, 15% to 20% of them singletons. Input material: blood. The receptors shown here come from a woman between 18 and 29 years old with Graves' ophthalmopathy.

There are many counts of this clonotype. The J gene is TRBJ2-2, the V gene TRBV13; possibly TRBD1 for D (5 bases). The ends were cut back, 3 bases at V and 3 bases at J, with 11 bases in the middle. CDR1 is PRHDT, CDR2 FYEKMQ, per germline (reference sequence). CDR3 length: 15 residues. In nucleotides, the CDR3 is TGTGCCAGCAGCTTTCTTCCCAGGGACACCGGGGAGCTGTTTTTT. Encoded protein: CASSFLPRDTGELFF.

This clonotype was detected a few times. In DNA, the CDR3 is TGTGCCAGTCTTCCAAAGACAGGGGGCACTGAAGCTTTCTTT. Residues: CASLPKTGGTEAFF. V is TRBV19 and J is TRBJ1-1, with 9 bases matching TRBD1. The length of the CDR3 is 14 residues. V lost 8 bases to trimming and J lost 4 bases; unmatched junction nucleotides: 8. Germline CDR1 LNHDA, CDR2 SQIVND (reference sequence).

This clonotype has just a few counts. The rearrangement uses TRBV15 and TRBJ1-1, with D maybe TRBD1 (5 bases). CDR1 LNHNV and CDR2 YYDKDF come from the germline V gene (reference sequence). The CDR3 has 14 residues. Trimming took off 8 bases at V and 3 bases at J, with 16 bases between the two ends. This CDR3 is CATGVGGDDTEAFF. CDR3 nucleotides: TGTGCCACCGGTGTCGGCGGGGACGACACTGAAGCTTTCTTT.

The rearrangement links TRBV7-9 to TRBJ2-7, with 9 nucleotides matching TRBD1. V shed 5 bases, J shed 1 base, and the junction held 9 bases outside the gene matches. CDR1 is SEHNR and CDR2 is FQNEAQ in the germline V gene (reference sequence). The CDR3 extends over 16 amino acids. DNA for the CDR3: TGTGCCAGCAGCCAACTACAGGGGGCTTCGTCCTACGAGCAGTACTTC. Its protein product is CASSQLQGASSYEQYF.

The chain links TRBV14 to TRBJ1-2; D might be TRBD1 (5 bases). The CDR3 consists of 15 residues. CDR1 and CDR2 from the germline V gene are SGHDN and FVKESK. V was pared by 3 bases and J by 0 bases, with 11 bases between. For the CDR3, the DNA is TGTGCCAGCAGCCAGCAGGGAGTCCCTAACTATGGCTACACCTTC. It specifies CASSQQGVPNYGYTF.

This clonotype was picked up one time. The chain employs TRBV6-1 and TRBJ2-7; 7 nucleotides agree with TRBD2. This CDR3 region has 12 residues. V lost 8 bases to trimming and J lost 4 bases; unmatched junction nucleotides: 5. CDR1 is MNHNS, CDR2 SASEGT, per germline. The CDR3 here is CASGGSFYEQYF. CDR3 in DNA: TGTGCCAGCGGCGGGAGTTTTTACGAGCAGTACTTC.

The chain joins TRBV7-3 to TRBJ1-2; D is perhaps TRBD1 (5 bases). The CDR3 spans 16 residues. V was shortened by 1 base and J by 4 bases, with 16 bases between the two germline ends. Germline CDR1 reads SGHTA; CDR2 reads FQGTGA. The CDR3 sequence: CASSLRGGTGGYGYTF. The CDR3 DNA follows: TGTGCCAGCAGCTTAAGAGGTGGAACCGGGGGCTATGGCTACACCTTC.

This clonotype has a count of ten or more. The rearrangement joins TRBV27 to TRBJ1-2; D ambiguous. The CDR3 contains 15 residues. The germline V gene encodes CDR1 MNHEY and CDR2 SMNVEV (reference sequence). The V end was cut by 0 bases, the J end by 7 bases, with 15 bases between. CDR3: CASSLSRDSVVGYTF. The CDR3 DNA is TGTGCCAGCAGTTTATCGAGGGATTCTGTGGTTGGCTACACCTTC.

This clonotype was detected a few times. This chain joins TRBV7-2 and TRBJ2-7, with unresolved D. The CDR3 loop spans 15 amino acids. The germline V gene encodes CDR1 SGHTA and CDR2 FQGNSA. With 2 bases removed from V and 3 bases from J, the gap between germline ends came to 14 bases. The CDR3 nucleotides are TGTGCCAGCAGCTTAACCTCCGGGCCTTTCTACGAGCAGTACTTC. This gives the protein CASSLTSGPFYEQYF.

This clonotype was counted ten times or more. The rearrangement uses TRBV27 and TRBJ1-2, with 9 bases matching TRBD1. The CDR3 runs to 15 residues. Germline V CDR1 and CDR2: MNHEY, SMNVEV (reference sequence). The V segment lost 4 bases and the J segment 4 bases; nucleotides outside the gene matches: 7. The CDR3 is CASSSNRGHGYGYTF. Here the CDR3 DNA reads TGTGCCAGCAGTTCAAACAGGGGGCATGGCTATGGCTACACCTTC.

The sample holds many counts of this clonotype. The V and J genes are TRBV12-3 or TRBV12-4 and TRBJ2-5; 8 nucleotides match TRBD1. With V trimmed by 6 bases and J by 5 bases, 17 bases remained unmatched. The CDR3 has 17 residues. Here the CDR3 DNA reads TGTGCCAGCAGCCGACTCCTGGACAGGGCCGGAGGGGAGACCCAGTACTTC. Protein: CASSRLLDRAGGETQYF.

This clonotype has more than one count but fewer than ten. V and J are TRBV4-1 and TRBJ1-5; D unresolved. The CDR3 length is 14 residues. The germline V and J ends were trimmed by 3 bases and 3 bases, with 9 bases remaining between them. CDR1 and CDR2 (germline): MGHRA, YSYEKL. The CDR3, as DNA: TGCGCCAGCAGCCATGGTGCCACCAATCAGCCCCAGCATTTT. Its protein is CASSHGATNQPQHF.

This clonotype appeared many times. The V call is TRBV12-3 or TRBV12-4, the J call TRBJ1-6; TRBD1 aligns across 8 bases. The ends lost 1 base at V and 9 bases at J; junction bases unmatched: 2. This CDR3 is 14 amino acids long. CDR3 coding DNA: TGTGCCAGCAGTTTAGACAGGGGGTCTTCACCCCTCCACTTT. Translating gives CASSLDRGSSPLHF.

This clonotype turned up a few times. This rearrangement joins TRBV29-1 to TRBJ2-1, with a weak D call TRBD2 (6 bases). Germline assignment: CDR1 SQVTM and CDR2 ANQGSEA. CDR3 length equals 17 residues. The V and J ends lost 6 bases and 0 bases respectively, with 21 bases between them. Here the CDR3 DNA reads TGCAGCGTGGAGGGATTGATTAGCGGACGCTCCTACAATGAGCAGTTCTTC. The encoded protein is CSVEGLISGRSYNEQFF.

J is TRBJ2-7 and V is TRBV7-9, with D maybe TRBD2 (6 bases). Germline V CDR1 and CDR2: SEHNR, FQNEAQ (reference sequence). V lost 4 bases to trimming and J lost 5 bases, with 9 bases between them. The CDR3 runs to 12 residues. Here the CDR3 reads CASSSRENEQYF. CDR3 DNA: TGTGCCAGCAGCTCCCGGGAGAACGAGCAGTACTTC.

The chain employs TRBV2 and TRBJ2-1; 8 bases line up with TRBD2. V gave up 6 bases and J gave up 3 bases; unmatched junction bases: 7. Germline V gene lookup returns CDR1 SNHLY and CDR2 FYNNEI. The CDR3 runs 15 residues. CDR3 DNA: TGTGCCAGCAGCGACGGACTAGCTTTCTACAATGAGCAGTTCTTC. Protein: CASSDGLAFYNEQFF.

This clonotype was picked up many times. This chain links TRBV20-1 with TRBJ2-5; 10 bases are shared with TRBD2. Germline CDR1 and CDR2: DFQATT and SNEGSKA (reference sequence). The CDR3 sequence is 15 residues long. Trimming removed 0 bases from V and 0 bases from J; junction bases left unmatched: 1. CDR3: CSARDLAGDQETQYF. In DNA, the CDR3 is TGCAGTGCTAGAGATCTAGCGGGGGACCAAGAGACCCAGTACTTC.

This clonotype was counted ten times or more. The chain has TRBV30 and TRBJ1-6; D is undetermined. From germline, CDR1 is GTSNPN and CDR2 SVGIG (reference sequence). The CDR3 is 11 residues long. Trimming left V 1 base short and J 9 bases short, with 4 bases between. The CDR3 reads CAWSGGSPLHF. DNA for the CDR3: TGTGCCTGGAGTGGGGGTTCACCCCTCCACTTT.

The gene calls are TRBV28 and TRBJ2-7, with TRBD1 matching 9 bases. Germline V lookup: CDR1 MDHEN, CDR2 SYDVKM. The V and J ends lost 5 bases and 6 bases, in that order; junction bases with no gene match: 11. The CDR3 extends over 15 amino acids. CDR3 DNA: TGTGCCAGCAGTGTGCCGGGACAGGGACGGACCGAGCAGTACTTC. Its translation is CASSVPGQGRTEQYF.

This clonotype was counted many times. CDR3 in DNA: TGTGCCAGCCAGGTCCCAGGAAACTATGGCTACACCTTC. This gives the protein CASQVPGNYGYTF. The rearrangement uses TRBV2 and TRBJ1-2; no reliable D call. The CDR3 has 13 residues. Trimming removed 8 bases from V and 2 bases from J, with 12 bases in between. CDR1 SNHLY and CDR2 FYNNEI come from the germline V gene.

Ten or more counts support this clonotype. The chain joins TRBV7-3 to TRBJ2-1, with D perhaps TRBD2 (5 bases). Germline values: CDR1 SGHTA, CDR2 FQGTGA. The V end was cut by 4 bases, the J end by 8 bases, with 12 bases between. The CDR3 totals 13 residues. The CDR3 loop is CASSSFSADEQFF. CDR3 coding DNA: TGTGCCAGCAGCTCTTTTAGCGCGGATGAGCAGTTCTTC.